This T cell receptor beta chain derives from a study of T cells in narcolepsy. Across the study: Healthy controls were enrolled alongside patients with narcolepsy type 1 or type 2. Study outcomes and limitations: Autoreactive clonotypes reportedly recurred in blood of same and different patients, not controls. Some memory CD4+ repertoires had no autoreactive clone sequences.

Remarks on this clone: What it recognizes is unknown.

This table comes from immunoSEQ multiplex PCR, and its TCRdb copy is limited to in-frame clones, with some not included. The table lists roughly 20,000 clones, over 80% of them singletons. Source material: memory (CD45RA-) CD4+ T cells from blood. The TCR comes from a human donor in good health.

DNA of the CDR3: TGCGCCAGCGAAGATGCTAGCGGGGCGCGGACTGAAGCTTTCTTT. Translation gives CASEDASGARTEAFF. The rearrangement joins TRBV5-1 to TRBJ1-1; TRBD1 is a possible D gene (5 bases). Germline lookup yields CDR1 SGHRS and CDR2 YFSETQ. V shed 7 bases and J shed 5 bases, with 21 bases lying between them. This CDR3 is built from 15 residues.